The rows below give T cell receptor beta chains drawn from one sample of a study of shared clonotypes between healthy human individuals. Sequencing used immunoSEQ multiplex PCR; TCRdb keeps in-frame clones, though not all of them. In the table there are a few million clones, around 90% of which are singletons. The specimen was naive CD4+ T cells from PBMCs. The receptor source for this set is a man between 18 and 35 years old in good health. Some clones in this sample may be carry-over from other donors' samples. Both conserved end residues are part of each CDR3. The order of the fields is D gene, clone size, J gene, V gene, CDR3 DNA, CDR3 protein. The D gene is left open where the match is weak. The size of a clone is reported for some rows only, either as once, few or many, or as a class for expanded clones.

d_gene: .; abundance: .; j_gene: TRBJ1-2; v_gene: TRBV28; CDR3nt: TGTGCCAGCAGTTTCGGGGGGGCTCAGGGCTACACCTTC; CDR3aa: CASSFGGAQGYTF
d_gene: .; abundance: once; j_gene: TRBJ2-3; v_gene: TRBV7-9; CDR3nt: TGTGCCAGCAGCTTTGGCGGTCCTAGCACAGATACGCAGTATTTT; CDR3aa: CASSFGGPSTDTQYF
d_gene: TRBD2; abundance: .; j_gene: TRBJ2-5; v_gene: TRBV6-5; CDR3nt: TGTGCCAGCAGCCGGGGACTAGCGGGAGGAGAGACCCAGTACTTC; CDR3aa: CASSRGLAGGETQYF
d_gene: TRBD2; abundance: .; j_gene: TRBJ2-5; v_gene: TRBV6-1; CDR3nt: TGTGCCAGCAAACTAGCGGGAGGGCCCACCCAGTACTTC; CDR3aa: CASKLAGGPTQYF
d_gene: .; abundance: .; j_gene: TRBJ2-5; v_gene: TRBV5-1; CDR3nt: TGCGCCAGCAGCTCAGGGGTCCAAGAGACCCAGTACTTC; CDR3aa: CASSSGVQETQYF
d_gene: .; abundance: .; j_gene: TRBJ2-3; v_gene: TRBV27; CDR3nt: TGTGCCAGCAGTTTATCCGAGGGGCGCCTACAAGTCCATACGCAGTATTTT; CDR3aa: CASSLSEGRLQVHTQYF
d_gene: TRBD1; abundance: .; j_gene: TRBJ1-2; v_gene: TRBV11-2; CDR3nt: TGTGCCAGCAGCTTATTGCGGGACAGGGGCCCCTGGCTATACACCTTC; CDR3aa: CASSLLRDRGPWLYTF
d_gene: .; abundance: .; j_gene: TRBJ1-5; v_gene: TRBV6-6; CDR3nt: TGTGCCAGCAGTCCTCCTGACAGCAGAAATCAGCCCCAGCATTTT; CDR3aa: CASSPPDSRNQPQHF
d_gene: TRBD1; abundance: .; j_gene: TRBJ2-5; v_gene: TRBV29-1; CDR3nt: TGCAGCGTGGGTTCGGTTCTGCGACAGGGATGGAGGGAGACCCAGTACTTC; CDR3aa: CSVGSVLRQGWRETQYF
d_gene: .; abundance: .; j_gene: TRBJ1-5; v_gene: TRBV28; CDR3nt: TGTGCCAGCAGCTCCCCGGGAGCCGGGGGCAATCAGCCCCAGCATTTT; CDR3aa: CASSSPGAGGNQPQHF
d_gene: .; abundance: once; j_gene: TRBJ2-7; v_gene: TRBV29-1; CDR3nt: TGCAGCGTTGCCAGCGCAGTCCACGAGCAGTACTTC; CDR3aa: CSVASAVHEQYF
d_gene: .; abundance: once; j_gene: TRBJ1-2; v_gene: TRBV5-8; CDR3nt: TGTGCCAGCAGCTTGGGGCAGCCTAACTATGGCTACACCTTC; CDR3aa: CASSLGQPNYGYTF
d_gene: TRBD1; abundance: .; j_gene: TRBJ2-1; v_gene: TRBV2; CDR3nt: TGTGCCAGCAGCCCCAGACAGGGACCGGTCTTC; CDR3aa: CASSPRQGPVF
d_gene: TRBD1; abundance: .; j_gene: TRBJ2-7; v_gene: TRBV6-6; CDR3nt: TGTGCCAGCAGTTACTCTTTCCGGGACAGCGAGCAGTACTTC; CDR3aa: CASSYSFRDSEQYF
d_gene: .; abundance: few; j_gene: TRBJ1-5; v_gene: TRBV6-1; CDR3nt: TGTGCCAGCAGTGAACTGGGCAGGGATCAGCCCCAGCATTTT; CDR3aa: CASSELGRDQPQHF
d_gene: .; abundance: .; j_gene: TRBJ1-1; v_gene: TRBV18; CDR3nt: TGTGCCAGCTCACCAGGGGGGGTGGGCACTGAAGCTTTCTTT; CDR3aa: CASSPGGVGTEAFF
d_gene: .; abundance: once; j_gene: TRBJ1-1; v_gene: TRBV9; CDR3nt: TGTGCCAGCAGCGCTCAGCCTGGCACTGAAGCTTTCTTT; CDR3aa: CASSAQPGTEAFF
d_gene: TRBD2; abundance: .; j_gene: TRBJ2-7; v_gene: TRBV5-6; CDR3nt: TGTGCCAGCAGCTGGGGACTAGCGGACTCCTACGAGCAGTACTTC; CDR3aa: CASSWGLADSYEQYF
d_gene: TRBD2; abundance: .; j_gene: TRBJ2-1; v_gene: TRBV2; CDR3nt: TGTGCCAGCAGTGAAGCGGGACTAGCGTTAAGCTCCTACAATGAGCAGTTCTTC; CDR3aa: CASSEAGLALSSYNEQFF
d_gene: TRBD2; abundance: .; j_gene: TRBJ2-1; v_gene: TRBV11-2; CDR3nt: TGTGCCAGCAGCGCCCCGGGACTAGGCGATGAGCAGTTCTTC; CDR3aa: CASSAPGLGDEQFF
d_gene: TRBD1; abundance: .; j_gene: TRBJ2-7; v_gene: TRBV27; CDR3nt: TGTGCCAGCAGTCCAGGACAGGGCCTTACACCCTACGAGCAGTACTTC; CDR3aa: CASSPGQGLTPYEQYF
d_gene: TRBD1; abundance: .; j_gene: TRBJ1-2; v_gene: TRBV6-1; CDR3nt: TGTGCCAGCAGTCTGAGGACAGGGTCCTATGGCTACACCTTC; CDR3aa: CASSLRTGSYGYTF
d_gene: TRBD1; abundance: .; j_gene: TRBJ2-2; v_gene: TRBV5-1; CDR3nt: TGCGCCAGCAGCACTACAGGGGGACCGGGGGAGCTGTTTTTT; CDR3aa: CASSTTGGPGELFF
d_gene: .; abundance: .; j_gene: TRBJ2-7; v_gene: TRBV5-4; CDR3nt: TGTGCCAGCACCCAAGGCCAGGGTGGCTACGAGCAGTACTTC; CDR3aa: CASTQGQGGYEQYF